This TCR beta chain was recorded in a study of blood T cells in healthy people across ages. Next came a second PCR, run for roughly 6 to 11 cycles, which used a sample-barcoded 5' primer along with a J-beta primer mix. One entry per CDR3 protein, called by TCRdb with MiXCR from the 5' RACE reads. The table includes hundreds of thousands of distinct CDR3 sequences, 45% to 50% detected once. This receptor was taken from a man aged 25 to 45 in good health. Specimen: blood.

CDR3 nucleotides: TGCAGTGCTAGGAGTGGAGGGAGGCGTGATGAAGCTTTCTTT. Protein: CSARSGGRRDEAFF. This rearrangement joins TRBV20-1 to TRBJ1-1; D not certain. V was cut by 3 bases and J by 7 bases, with 18 bases left in between. Germline V gene sequence: CDR1 DFQATT, CDR2 SNEGSKA (reference sequence). The CDR3 contains 14 residues.